This T cell receptor (beta chain) originates from a study of T-cell reconstitution after alpha-beta-depleted transplantation in children (dated by TCRdb to 2016 to 2018). For the wider study: T-cell immune reconstitution after TCRalphabeta/CD19-depleted allogeneic hematopoietic cell transplantation in children was quantitatively tracked in the study by means of TCR repertoire profiling. What the work shows at the level of the full study, not this receptor alone: Over subsequent months, a decline in hyperexpanded clone frequencies was noted, and after one year, T-cell counts and TCRbeta diversity were mostly ascribed to newly produced T cells. The apparently early recovery of alphabetaT-cell counts about two months after transplant reportedly depended on only several hundred rapidly expanded clones that came from non-depleted graft cells. The high TCRbeta diversity at day 60 in some patients was ascribed to recipient T cells and intrathymic progenitors that had survived conditioning.

Sequences LGHNA (CDR1) and YNFKEQ (CDR2) are obtained from the germline V gene. The CDR3 runs 14 residues from the cysteine to the phenylalanine. Only the CDR3 portion is preserved as DNA: 42 bases, with reading frame beginning at the first base. Trimming removed 0 bases from V and 7 bases from J, leaving 12 bases between the germline ends. This clonotype has more than one count but fewer than ten. Its antigen remains unidentified. Within one base of it there is no much larger clone, and no base qualities were kept. Libraries were made using PCR. Sequencing relied on an Illumina HiSeq 2500. TCR library preparation used molecular barcoding, with unique molecular identifiers applied to normalize quantification of the TCRbeta repertoire. TCRdb reprocessed the public reads (quality trimming at Q25 with fastp, clone calling with MiXCR) and kept in-frame beta chains. Rows are unified per CDR3 protein, each entry keeping the most common DNA and genes. This sample comprises 700,000 to 950,000 distinct CDR3 sequences, 16% of them detected only once. About 5% of the sample is in the top ten clones.

What this sample's treatment or condition label stands for: allogeneic hematopoietic cell transplantation with graft depleted of TCRalphabeta T cells and CD19 B cells. TCRalphabeta/CD19-depleted allogeneic hematopoietic cell grafts were given to the transplant recipients, all of whom were children. The input for sequencing was PBMCs, mostly from graft donor cells, taken 360 days after TCRalphabeta/CD19-depleted stem cell transplant. The TCR originated in a male patient aged 5 to 17 who had a stem cell transplant for acute lymphoblastic leukemia, so the T cells may come from the graft donor. The chain is made from TRBV4-2 and TRBJ1-2; 5 matching bases give a weak D call of TRBD1. The CDR3 amino acid sequence is: CASSQEGEWGGYTF. The nucleotide sequence is given as TGTGCCAGCAGCCAAGAAGGGGAATGGGGTGGCTACACCTTC.